This TCR beta chain was sequenced for a study of CD8 T cells in Susac syndrome. Reverse transcription of about 0.45 to 1 ug RNA was performed with random hexamers. TCRdb redid the calling of the immunoSEQ multiplex PCR reads with MiXCR, one entry per CDR3 protein. The data show some 110,000 distinct CDR3 sequences, approximately 95% seen once. Patients with Susac syndrome met diagnostic criteria defined recently for definite or probable disease. Germline V CDR1 and CDR2: MNHEY, SMNVEV (reference sequence). After removal of 6 bases from V and 5 bases from J, the junction contained 9 bases not matched to a gene. This CDR3 region has 14 residues.

Sequencing was performed on CD8+ T cells from PBMCs. The rearrangement joins TRBV27 to TRBJ1-1; 7 bases are a match to TRBD1. The receptor's source is a human donor with Susac syndrome. Here the CDR3 reads CASSHRGSLTEAFF. The CDR3 DNA reads TGTGCCAGCAGCCACAGGGGCTCGTTGACTGAAGCTTTCTTT.